The sample holds many counts of the clone carrying this TCR beta chain. Its antigen is unidentified. Individual cDNA molecules were tagged with unique molecular identifiers. TCRdb used MiXCR to reprocess the 5' RACE reads, holding one entry per CDR3 protein. The sample includes 30,000 to 35,000 distinct CDR3 sequences, more than 5% of them seen just once. The data originate from a study of early T cells in non-severe SARS-CoV-2 infection. Study-wide context: Sequencing input comprised bulk RNA from unsorted whole blood; chain pairing was not available.

Study-wide results and caveats: VDJdb matching skewed toward anti-spike CD8 responses, missing private and CD4 specificities.

The sample taken for sequencing was whole blood. The sequence derives from an adult who was a healthcare worker with PCR-confirmed SARS-CoV-2 infection or an uninfected control (not recorded which).

The CDR3 coding sequence is TGTGCCAGCAGCCTCGACAGGGCCCCCTACGAGCAGTACTTC. Encoded protein: CASSLDRAPYEQYF. The rearrangement uses TRBV7-9 and TRBJ2-7, with 7 bases that match TRBD1. The V gene end was trimmed by 5 bases and the J gene end by 2 bases; junction bases not matched to a gene: 6. CDR1 is SEHNR, CDR2 FQNEAQ, per germline (reference sequence). This CDR3 spans 14 amino acids.